The rows below give T cell receptor beta chains drawn from one sample of a study of PD-L1 blockade in urothelial cancer. Produced via immunoSEQ multiplex PCR; TCRdb's table is partial and in-frame only. Of tens of thousands of clones in the sample, around 88% are singletons; the top ten hold 15%. This material consisted of PBMCs, taken around atezolizumab (anti-PD-L1) treatment. These receptors were taken from a man aged 55 to 70 with urothelial cancer. The CDR3 runs from the conserved cysteine through the conserved F or W. Each record gives: D gene, V gene, J gene, clone size, CDR3 DNA, CDR3 protein. The D gene is left open where the match is weak. Not all rows give a size; the values are once, few, many and, for expanded clones, a class.

D: TRBD2
V: TRBV5-1
J: TRBJ2-3
size: -
DNA: TGCGCCAGCAATCGTGTGAGCGGGGGGTCCACAGATACGCAGTATTTT
CDR3: CASNRVSGGSTDTQYF

D: TRBD2
V: TRBV4-2
J: TRBJ2-3
size: -
DNA: TGTGCCAGCAGCCAAGATCCTAGCGGGGGGGTTACGCAGTATTTT
CDR3: CASSQDPSGGVTQYF

D: -
V: TRBV6-1
J: TRBJ1-1
size: -
DNA: TGTGCCAGCAGTGACAGGGTTACTGAAGCTTTCTTT
CDR3: CASSDRVTEAFF

D: -
V: TRBV6-1
J: TRBJ1-2
size: -
DNA: TGTGCCAGCAGTGAGGAGAGGTGGGGGGTACCTAACTATGGCTACACCTTC
CDR3: CASSEERWGVPNYGYTF

D: -
V: TRBV7-9
J: TRBJ1-2
size: few
DNA: TGTGCCAGCAGCCTCTCCGGTGGCTACACCTTC
CDR3: CASSLSGGYTF

D: -
V: TRBV30
J: TRBJ1-1
size: -
DNA: TGTGCCTGGAGTGTAGCGACAGTCATGAACACTGAAGCTTTCTTT
CDR3: CAWSVATVMNTEAFF

D: -
V: TRBV20-1
J: TRBJ1-2
size: -
DNA: TGCAGTGCTAGTGTAGGGGTCGGCTACACCTTC
CDR3: CSASVGVGYTF

D: TRBD1
V: TRBV18
J: TRBJ2-7
size: -
DNA: TGTGCCAGCTCACCGCCCCAAGGACAGGGTGGGTCCTACGAGCAGTACTTC
CDR3: CASSPPQGQGGSYEQYF

D: -
V: TRBV11-2
J: TRBJ1-6
size: -
DNA: TGTGCCAGCGGGGGGGCTTCCTATAATTCACCCCTCCACTTT
CDR3: CASGGASYNSPLHF

D: TRBD1
V: TRBV19
J: TRBJ1-4
size: -
DNA: TGTGCCAGTAGTATATCCTCAGGGGGCGTCGGTGAAAAACTGTTTTTT
CDR3: CASSISSGGVGEKLFF

D: -
V: TRBV7-8
J: TRBJ1-3
size: -
DNA: TGTGCCAGCAGCACTCTGGGAGGGGACTTTGGAAACACCATATATTTT
CDR3: CASSTLGGDFGNTIYF

D: TRBD1
V: TRBV25-1
J: TRBJ1-2
size: -
DNA: TGTGCCAGCACTCCGACAACCTGGACAGGTAATGGCTACACCTTC
CDR3: CASTPTTWTGNGYTF

D: -
V: TRBV19
J: TRBJ2-2
size: -
DNA: TGTGCCAGTAGTATAGATCTTGGGGCAGCCGGGGAGCTGTTTTTT
CDR3: CASSIDLGAAGELFF

D: TRBD1
V: TRBV29-1
J: TRBJ2-1
size: once
DNA: TGCAGCGTTAGGGGGCTTGGGAATGAGCAGTTCTTC
CDR3: CSVRGLGNEQFF

D: -
V: TRBV15
J: TRBJ2-5
size: -
DNA: TGTGCCACCAGCAGGACACAAGAGACCCAGTACTTC
CDR3: CATSRTQETQYF

D: TRBD1
V: TRBV5-1
J: TRBJ1-6
size: -
DNA: TGCGCCAGCAGCGAAAGACAGGGCACAAATTCACCCCTCCACTTT
CDR3: CASSERQGTNSPLHF

D: TRBD1
V: TRBV27
J: TRBJ2-7
size: few
DNA: TGTGCCAGCAATCCGATTCGGACAGGTAACTCCTACGAGCAGTACTTC
CDR3: CASNPIRTGNSYEQYF

D: TRBD1
V: TRBV19
J: TRBJ2-2
size: -
DNA: TGTGCCAGTAATGGGGGACAGGGGGCGGAGTGGACCGGGGAGCTGTTTTTT
CDR3: CASNGGQGAEWTGELFF

D: TRBD1
V: TRBV6-6
J: TRBJ2-2
size: -
DNA: TGTGCCAGCAGTTGGGACAGGGGGAACACCGGGGAGCTGTTTTTT
CDR3: CASSWDRGNTGELFF

D: TRBD1
V: TRBV14
J: TRBJ2-5
size: -
DNA: TGTGCCAGCAGCCCCATGACAGGGATGTTACAAGAGACCCAGTACTTC
CDR3: CASSPMTGMLQETQYF

D: TRBD2
V: TRBV19
J: TRBJ2-5
size: -
DNA: TGTGCCAGTAGTATGTGGACTAGCGGGGGGAGGCGAGAGACCCAGTACTTC
CDR3: CASSMWTSGGRRETQYF

D: TRBD2
V: TRBV5-1
J: TRBJ2-2
size: -
DNA: TGCGCCAGCAGGTTTAGCGGGGCTCCGAACACCGGGGAGCTGTTTTTT
CDR3: CASRFSGAPNTGELFF

D: -
V: TRBV30
J: TRBJ2-5
size: -
DNA: TGTGCCTGGAAATTTGAGTACCAAGAGACCCAGTACTTC
CDR3: CAWKFEYQETQYF

D: TRBD2
V: TRBV13
J: TRBJ2-5
size: -
DNA: TGTGCCAGCAGCTTCGGACTAGAAAAAGAGACCCAGTACTTC
CDR3: CASSFGLEKETQYF

D: TRBD2
V: TRBV10-2
J: TRBJ2-5
size: once
DNA: TGCGCCAGCAGTGAGTTGGCGGGGGGGCTCCAAGAGACCCAGTACTTC
CDR3: CASSELAGGLQETQYF

D: TRBD1
V: TRBV18
J: TRBJ1-4
size: -
DNA: TGTGCCAGCTCACATTCCGGGACAGGGGATGAAAAACTGTTTTTT
CDR3: CASSHSGTGDEKLFF

D: TRBD1
V: TRBV9
J: TRBJ2-1
size: -
DNA: TGTGCCAGCAGCGCCGACAGGGCCCTCTACAATGAGCAGTTCTTC
CDR3: CASSADRALYNEQFF

D: TRBD2
V: TRBV10-1
J: TRBJ2-3
size: -
DNA: TGCGCCAGCAGTGATGCGGGGGACACAGATACGCAGTATTTT
CDR3: CASSDAGDTDTQYF

D: -
V: TRBV4-1
J: TRBJ1-2
size: -
DNA: TGCGCCAGCAGCCAAGCCGGCGGGAATAACTATGGCTACACCTTC
CDR3: CASSQAGGNNYGYTF

D: TRBD1
V: TRBV9
J: TRBJ2-6
size: -
DNA: TGTGCCAGCACCCAAACCCGGACAGGGTCCGCCGGGGCCAACGTCCTGACTTTC
CDR3: CASTQTRTGSAGANVLTF

D: -
V: TRBV7-2
J: TRBJ2-1
size: -
DNA: TGTGCCAGCAGCTTCAGGGGCTCCTACAATGAGCAGTTCTTC
CDR3: CASSFRGSYNEQFF

D: -
V: TRBV5-8
J: TRBJ2-7
size: -
DNA: TGTGCCAGCAGCTTGCAGGGCGGTTACGAGCAGTACTTC
CDR3: CASSLQGGYEQYF

D: TRBD1
V: TRBV11-3
J: TRBJ1-2
size: once
DNA: TGTGCCAGCAGCCTCCGGGACAGCCCGTTCTATGGCTACACCTTC
CDR3: CASSLRDSPFYGYTF

D: TRBD2
V: TRBV7-2
J: TRBJ2-5
size: -
DNA: TGTGCCAGCAGCTCGGGACTAGCGGCGGCCCAGTACTTC
CDR3: CASSSGLAAAQYF

D: -
V: TRBV4-1
J: TRBJ2-1
size: -
DNA: TGCGCCAGCAGCCAGCGGGGGCCCCACAATGAGCAGTTCTTC
CDR3: CASSQRGPHNEQFF

D: TRBD1
V: TRBV30
J: TRBJ2-7
size: few
DNA: TGTGCCTGGAGTGAGGTGGCAGGGATGGTCGGGACAGGGATCTACGAGCAGTACTTC
CDR3: CAWSEVAGMVGTGIYEQYF

D: TRBD1
V: TRBV28
J: TRBJ2-1
size: once
DNA: TGTGCCAGCAGGAGACTGATACAGGGGAATGAGCAGTTCTTC
CDR3: CASRRLIQGNEQFF

D: -
V: TRBV14
J: TRBJ2-6
size: -
DNA: TGTGCCAGCAGAGGAGAATCTGGGGCCAACGTCCTGACTTTC
CDR3: CASRGESGANVLTF

D: -
V: TRBV27
J: TRBJ2-1
size: -
DNA: TGTGCCAGCAGTATCGGCGGGGGCGGGAATGAGCAGTTCTTC
CDR3: CASSIGGGGNEQFF

D: TRBD1
V: TRBV27
J: TRBJ2-7
size: -
DNA: TGTGCCAGCAGAGAGGGGAACAGGGGACCCTACGAGCAGTACTTC
CDR3: CASREGNRGPYEQYF

D: -
V: TRBV6-5
J: TRBJ2-7
size: -
DNA: TGTGCCAGCATTAGCGCCAGCTACGAGCAGTACTTC
CDR3: CASISASYEQYF